The 21 T cell receptor beta chains listed next were all sequenced from one sample in a study of OX40 agonist ivuxolimab in advanced cancers. TCRdb keeps only in-frame clones here, not all; method: immunoSEQ multiplex PCR. The sample includes 60,000 or so clones, 84% seen only once; the top ten take under 2.5%. Sample: CD4+ or CD8+ T cells sorted from blood, taken in a trial of the OX40 agonist ivuxolimab. The origin of the receptors is an adult with an advanced solid tumor such as melanoma, head and neck, liver or kidney cancer.

The chain recombines TRBV5-4 with TRBJ1-2; tentative D call: TRBD1 (5 bases). Trimming shortened V by 4 bases and J by 5 bases, and 15 bases separated the two germline ends. Germline V gives CDR1 SGHNT, CDR2 YYREEE (reference sequence). The CDR3 is 14 residues long. The CDR3 region is CASSGRGLLYGYTF. CDR3 nucleotides: TGTGCCAGCAGCGGGAGGGGCCTCCTATATGGCTACACCTTC. The full variable domain, completed using reference TRBV5-4 and TRBJ1-2, is ETGVTQSPTHLIKTRGQQVTLRCSSQSGHNTVSWYQQALGQGPQFIFQYYREEENGRGNFPPRFSGLQFPNYSSELNVNALELDDSALYLCASSGRGLLYGYTFGSGTRLTVV.

The chain couples TRBV28 to TRBJ1-1, with unresolved D. This CDR3 spans 14 amino acids. From germline, CDR1 is MDHEN and CDR2 SYDVKM. With 5 bases removed from V and 0 bases from J, the gap between germline ends came to 10 bases. The CDR3 protein is CASSKIGMNTEAFF. The CDR3 coding sequence is TGTGCCAGCAGTAAGATAGGGATGAACACTGAAGCTTTCTTT.

This clone showed up just once. This sequence joins TRBV9 and TRBJ2-2; TRBD1 agrees at 9 bases. This CDR3 region has 17 residues. V shed 3 bases and J 3 bases; nucleotides not matched to a gene: 9. Germline lookup yields CDR1 SGDLS and CDR2 YYNGEE. This CDR3 is CASSAPPGQGDTGELFF. CDR3 DNA: TGTGCCAGCAGCGCCCCTCCGGGACAGGGCGACACCGGGGAGCTGTTTTTT.

This clone was detected once. No DNA is shown, since the ends of the CDR3 on it are uncertain; the CDR3 is the one TCRdb lists. V is TRBV7-5 and J is TRBJ2-3; the table's D call, TRBD1, was not checked against the DNA. TRBV7-5 is labeled a pseudogene. With termini counted, the CDR3 has 16 amino acids. The CDR3 spells CARSLQFGRGTDTQYF.

The V and J genes are TRBV27 and TRBJ2-5; D perhaps matches TRBD2 (6 bases). The CDR3 extends over 15 amino acids. Trimming took 6 bases from V and 1 from J, leaving 15 bases between them. Germline-derived CDR1 and CDR2 are MNHEY and SMNVEV (reference sequence). The CDR3 sequence is CASRGAGSPQETQYF. The CDR3 bases are TGTGCCAGCAGAGGAGCGGGTAGCCCCCAAGAGACCCAGTACTTC.

This clone was observed a few times. The genes are TRBV4-1 and TRBJ2-1, with unresolved D. Germline values: CDR1 MGHRA, CDR2 YSYEKL. The CDR3 consists of 15 residues. V lost 1 base and J 6 bases, leaving 13 bases between the germline ends. This CDR3 reads CASSQGGRDANEQFF. DNA for the CDR3: TGCGCCAGCAGCCAAGGAGGAAGGGATGCCAATGAGCAGTTCTTC.

This chain links TRBV11-2 with TRBJ2-3; D remains ambiguous. The CDR3 totals 13 residues. The germline V and J ends were trimmed by 2 bases and 5 bases, with 8 bases remaining between them. The germline V gene has CDR1 SGHAT and CDR2 FQNNGV. This CDR3 reads CASSLSPRDTQYF. CDR3 in DNA: TGTGCCAGCAGCTTATCACCCCGAGATACGCAGTATTTT.

The V gene is TRBV6-6, the J gene TRBJ2-5, with 7 bases identical to TRBD1. Germline V CDR1 and CDR2: MNHNY, SVGAGI (reference sequence). CDR3 size: 16 residues. Losses at the gene ends were 2 bases for V and 3 bases for J; bases not matched to a gene: 9. CDR3 sequence: CASSYVGDSLKETQYF. As DNA, the CDR3 is TGTGCCAGCAGTTACGTCGGGGACAGCTTAAAAGAGACCCAGTACTTC.

This clone was picked up one time. The V and J genes are TRBV7-9 and TRBJ1-1; the D is unclear. Trimming left V 3 bases short and J 6 bases short, with 8 bases between. The CDR3 extends over 12 amino acids. Germline CDR1 reads SEHNR; CDR2 reads FQNEAQ (reference sequence). The CDR3 spells CASSLLGSEAFF. The DNA of the CDR3 is TGTGCCAGCAGCTTGTTGGGATCTGAAGCTTTCTTT.

The J gene is TRBJ1-2, the V gene TRBV6-5; possible D gene TRBD1, 6 bases. With 4 bases removed from V and 4 bases from J, the gap between germline ends came to 10 bases. The CDR3 length is 13 residues. The germline V gene encodes CDR1 MNHEY and CDR2 SVGAGI. CDR3 DNA sequence: TGTGCCAGCAGTTCGGGGGCGATCTATGGCTACACCTTC. It translates to CASSSGAIYGYTF.

The chain couples TRBV6-1 to TRBJ2-3, with TRBD1 identical over 8 bases. CDR1 and CDR2 (germline): MNHNS, SASEGT. The CDR3 has 15 amino acids. The ends lost 6 bases at V and 2 bases at J; junction bases unmatched: 7. This CDR3 reads CASRTLTGATDTQYF. Written as DNA, the CDR3 is TGTGCCAGCAGGACTCTGACAGGGGCCACAGATACGCAGTATTTT.

This clone showed up just a few times. This chain connects TRBV30 to TRBJ2-5, with a possible D match to TRBD2 (6 bases). Germline lookup yields CDR1 GTSNPN and CDR2 SVGIG (reference sequence). Trimming took 1 base from V and 7 from J, leaving 16 bases between them. This CDR3 has 14 amino acids. CDR3 bases: TGTGCCTGGAGTGCTTCTAGCGTCTCCGGGACCCAGTACTTC. Residues: CAWSASSVSGTQYF.

The rearrangement links TRBV5-6 to TRBJ1-2; D not resolved. CDR1 and CDR2 (germline): SGHDT, YYEEEE. This CDR3 has 16 amino acids. Trimming cost V 2 bases and J 0 bases, with 14 bases left between them. This CDR3 reads CASSLGWRSANYGYTF. The CDR3 DNA is TGTGCCAGCAGCTTAGGTTGGCGCTCAGCTAACTATGGCTACACCTTC. The full variable domain, with the rest looked up from reference TRBV5-6 and TRBJ1-2, is DAGVTQSPTHLIKTRGQQVTLRCSPKSGHDTVSWYQQALGQGPQFIFQYYEEEERQRGNFPDRFSGHQFPNYSSELNVNALLLGDSALYLCASSLGWRSANYGYTFGSGTRLTVV.

This clone appeared once. CDR3 in DNA: TGTGCCACCAGCAGACTAGCGCTTGAGCAGTTCTTC. Translated, it gives CATSRLALEQFF. This sequence joins TRBV15 and TRBJ2-1, with D maybe TRBD2 (6 bases). Trimming stripped 2 bases from V and 9 bases from J, with 8 bases between. CDR1 and CDR2 from the germline V gene are LNHNV and YYDKDF (reference sequence). CDR3 length: 12 amino acids.

This clone has a handful of counts. The CDR3 nucleotides read TGTGCCAGCAGCTTGGGACTAGCGGGCGTCAAAAACATTCAGTACTTC. Translating it yields CASSLGLAGVKNIQYF. The chain combines TRBV5-6 with TRBJ2-4; 10 nucleotides match TRBD2. CDR3 length: 16 amino acids. Germline V lookup: CDR1 SGHDT, CDR2 YYEEEE. The V and J ends lost 0 bases and 3 bases, in that order; junction bases with no gene match: 3.

The chain is built from TRBV20-1 and TRBJ2-3; D is ambiguous. Trimming removed 6 bases from V and 5 bases from J, with 9 bases in between. The CDR3 covers 11 residues. From germline, CDR1 is DFQATT and CDR2 SNEGSKA (reference sequence). The chain's CDR3 is CSAPLIDTQYF. CDR3 bases: TGCAGTGCCCCCTTGATAGATACGCAGTATTTT.

This chain links TRBV7-3 with TRBJ2-2, with D hard to call. CDR3 size: 14 residues. The germline V gene has CDR1 SGHTA and CDR2 FQGTGA. With 5 bases removed from V and 2 bases from J, the gap between germline ends came to 9 bases. CDR3 sequence: CASSDMENTGELFF. The CDR3 DNA is TGTGCCAGCAGCGATATGGAAAACACCGGGGAGCTGTTTTTT.

The V call is TRBV4-1, the J call TRBJ2-3; TRBD1 matches at 10 bases. The CDR3 extends over 15 amino acids. Germline values: CDR1 MGHRA, CDR2 YSYEKL. Germline trimming cut 4 bases from V and 2 bases from J; bases unmatched to any gene: 3. CDR3 region: CASSRRQGATDTQYF. The DNA for the CDR3 is TGCGCCAGCAGCCGTAGACAGGGGGCCACAGATACGCAGTATTTT.

The chain employs TRBV6-6 and TRBJ1-5, with a tentative D call TRBD1 (5 bases). V was trimmed by 1 base and J by 4 bases, leaving 14 bases between them. The CDR3 contains 16 residues. In germline, CDR1 is MNHNY, CDR2 SVGAGI (reference sequence). Written as DNA, the CDR3 is TGTGCCAGCAGTTACTTCTTGAGGGACTATAATCAGCCCCAGCATTTT. It yields the protein CASSYFLRDYNQPQHF.

The chain has TRBV5-1 and TRBJ1-1; the D is unclear. V was clipped by 2 bases and J by 10 bases, with 12 bases between them. The length of the CDR3 is 12 residues. Germline CDR1 SGHRS, CDR2 YFSETQ. CDR3 protein: CASSLLKGGAFF. The CDR3, as DNA: TGCGCCAGCAGCTTACTTAAGGGAGGAGCTTTCTTT. Full variable domain (missing parts from reference TRBV5-1 and TRBJ1-1): KAGVTQTPRYLIKTRGQQVTLSCSPISGHRSVSWYQQTPGQGLQFLFEYFSETQRNKGNFPGRFSGRQFSNSRSEMNVSTLELGDSALYLCASSLLKGGAFFGQGTRLTVV.

In this sample, this clone turned up a few times. V is TRBV6-5 and J is TRBJ2-1; 12 bases are shared with TRBD1. With V trimmed by 7 bases and J by 10 bases, 8 bases remained unmatched. Germline loops: CDR1 MNHEY, CDR2 SVGAGI. The CDR3 is made up of 14 amino acids. The CDR3 DNA is TGTGCCAGCATGGGGACAGGGGGCGTCAAGGAGCAGTTCTTC. Protein: CASMGTGGVKEQFF.